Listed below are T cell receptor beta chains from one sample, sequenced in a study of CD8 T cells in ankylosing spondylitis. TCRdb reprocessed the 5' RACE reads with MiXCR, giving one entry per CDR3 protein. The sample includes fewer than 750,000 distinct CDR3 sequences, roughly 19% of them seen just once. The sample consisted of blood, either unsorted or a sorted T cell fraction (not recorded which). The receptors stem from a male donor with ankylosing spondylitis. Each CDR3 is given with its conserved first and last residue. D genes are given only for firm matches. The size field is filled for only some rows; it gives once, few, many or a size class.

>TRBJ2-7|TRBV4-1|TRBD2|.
CASSQDHPSGRAYEQYF
TGCGCCAGCAGCCAAGATCACCCTAGCGGGAGGGCCTACGAGCAGTACTTC
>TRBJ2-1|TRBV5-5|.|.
CASSLRVGTHYNEQFF
TGTGCCAGCAGCTTACGGGTCGGGACCCACTACAATGAGCAGTTCTTC
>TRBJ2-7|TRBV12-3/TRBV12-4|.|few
CASSTTGPRDEQYF
TGTGCCAGCAGTACTACCGGGCCCCGGGACGAGCAGTACTTC
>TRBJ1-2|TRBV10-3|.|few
CAISEGQIGGGYTF
TGTGCCATCAGTGAGGGGCAAATAGGAGGTGGCTACACCTTC
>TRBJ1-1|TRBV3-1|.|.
CASSPMTKGNTEAFF
TGTGCCAGCAGCCCAATGACAAAAGGGAACACTGAAGCTTTCTTT
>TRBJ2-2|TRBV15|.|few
CATSRSQGYRSTGELFF
TGTGCCACCAGCAGATCCCAGGGGTACCGATCTACCGGGGAGCTGTTTTTT
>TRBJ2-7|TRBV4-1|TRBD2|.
CASSQQRLAGVLEQYF
TGCGCCAGCAGCCAACAAAGACTAGCGGGAGTACTCGAGCAGTACTTC
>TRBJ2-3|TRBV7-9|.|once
CASSLDAGQDTQYF
TGTGCCAGCAGCTTAGACGCGGGACAAGATACGCAGTATTTT
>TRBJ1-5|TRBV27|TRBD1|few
CASSQDRGWQPQHF
TGTGCCAGCAGTCAAGACAGGGGTTGGCAGCCCCAGCATTTT
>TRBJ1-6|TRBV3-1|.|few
CASSQEGRALHF
TGTGCCAGCAGCCAAGAAGGGAGGGCCCTCCACTTT
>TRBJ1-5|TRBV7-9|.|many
CASSLVGDNQPQHF
TGTGCCAGCAGCTTAGTCGGGGACAATCAGCCCCAGCATTTT
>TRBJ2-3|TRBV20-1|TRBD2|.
CSAENVVEGLAGVTQYF
TGCAGTGCCGAGAACGTTGTGGAGGGACTAGCAGGGGTTACGCAGTATTTT
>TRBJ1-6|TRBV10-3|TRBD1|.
CAIGGTGKGSPLHF
TGTGCCATCGGAGGGACAGGGAAGGGGTCACCCCTCCACTTT
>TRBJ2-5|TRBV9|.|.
CASSVVPGGTETQYF
TGTGCCAGCAGCGTAGTCCCTGGGGGAACGGAGACCCAGTACTTC
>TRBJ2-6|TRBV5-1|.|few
CASSLRTVNSGANVLTF
TGCGCCAGCAGCTTGCGAACTGTAAACTCTGGGGCCAACGTCCTGACTTTC
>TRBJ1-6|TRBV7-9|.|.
CASSQPYGGERDSPLHF
TGTGCCAGCAGCCAACCCTACGGGGGGGAGCGGGATTCACCCCTCCACTTT
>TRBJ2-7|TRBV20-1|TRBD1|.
CSASKTGVNYEQYF
TGCAGTGCTAGTAAGACAGGGGTGAACTACGAGCAGTACTTC
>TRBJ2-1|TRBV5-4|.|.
CASSSPRTVYNEQFF
TGTGCCAGCAGCTCGCCAAGGACTGTCTACAATGAGCAGTTCTTC
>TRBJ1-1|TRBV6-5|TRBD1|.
CASSSWKWTGGPTEAFF
TGTGCCAGCAGTTCTTGGAAGTGGACAGGGGGACCCACTGAAGCTTTCTTT
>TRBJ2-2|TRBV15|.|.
CATSRPDGAHTGELFF
TGTGCCACCAGCAGACCCGACGGGGCCCACACCGGGGAGCTGTTTTTT
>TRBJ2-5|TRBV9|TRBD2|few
CASSEAGGYGTQYF
TGTGCCAGCAGCGAAGCGGGAGGGTACGGGACCCAGTACTTC
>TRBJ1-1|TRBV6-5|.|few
CASSWLEGSGTEAFF
TGTGCCAGCAGCTGGCTCGAGGGGTCGGGCACTGAAGCTTTCTTT
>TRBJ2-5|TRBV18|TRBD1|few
CASTMSRDRGKTQYF
TGTGCCAGCACAATGAGCCGGGACAGGGGGAAGACCCAGTACTTC
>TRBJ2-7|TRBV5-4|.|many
CASSSGGDYEQYF
TGTGCCAGCAGCTCTGGAGGTGACTACGAGCAGTACTTC
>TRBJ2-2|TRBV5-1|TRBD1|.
CASSVTGAGTGELFF
TGCGCCAGCAGTGTGACAGGGGCCGGCACCGGGGAGCTGTTTTTT
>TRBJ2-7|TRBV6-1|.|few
CASSELGDTYEQYF
TGTGCCAGCAGTGAACTGGGGGATACCTACGAGCAGTACTTC
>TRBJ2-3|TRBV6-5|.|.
CASSYGWGADTQYF
TGTGCCAGCAGTTACGGCTGGGGGGCGGATACGCAGTATTTT
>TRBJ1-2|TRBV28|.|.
CASSSGHYGYTF
TGTGCCAGCAGTTCAGGTCACTATGGCTACACCTTC
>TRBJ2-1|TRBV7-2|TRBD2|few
CASSPATSGGANEQFF
TGTGCCAGCAGCCCGGCTACTAGCGGGGGGGCCAATGAGCAGTTCTTC
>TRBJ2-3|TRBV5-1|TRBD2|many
CASSLLAPDTQYF
TGCGCCAGCAGCCTACTAGCGCCAGATACGCAGTATTTT
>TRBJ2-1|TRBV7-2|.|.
CASSLDPAVNEQFF
TGTGCCAGCAGCTTAGATCCGGCAGTCAATGAGCAGTTCTTC
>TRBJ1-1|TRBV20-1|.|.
CSAREWTARAEAFF
TGCAGTGCTAGGGAGTGGACGGCCCGGGCTGAAGCTTTCTTT
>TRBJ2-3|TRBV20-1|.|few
CSARDMLGGHPTDTQYF
TGCAGTGCTAGAGATATGTTGGGGGGGCACCCCACAGATACGCAGTATTTT
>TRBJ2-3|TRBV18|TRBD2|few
CASSPQAGASTDTQYF
TGTGCCAGCTCACCTCAAGCGGGGGCTAGCACAGATACGCAGTATTTT
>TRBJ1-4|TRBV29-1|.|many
CSVMDGDQGGKLFF
TGCAGCGTGATGGACGGGGACCAGGGAGGAAAACTGTTTTTT
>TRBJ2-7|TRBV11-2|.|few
CASSLEGVWEPAYEQYF
TGTGCCAGCAGCTTAGAAGGGGTCTGGGAGCCCGCCTACGAGCAGTACTTC
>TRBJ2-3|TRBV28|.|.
CASSPGARGWGADTQYF
TGTGCCAGCAGCCCCGGGGCCAGGGGCTGGGGTGCAGATACGCAGTATTTT
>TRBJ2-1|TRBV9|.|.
CASSPLGTGGNEQFF
TGTGCCAGCAGCCCCCTCGGGACCGGTGGTAATGAGCAGTTCTTC
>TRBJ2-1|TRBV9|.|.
CASSLPPGLGAGWDNEQFF
TGTGCCAGCAGCCTACCCCCCGGGTTAGGGGCAGGGTGGGACAATGAGCAGTTCTTC
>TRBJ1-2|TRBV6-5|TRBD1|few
CASRYTGTAYGYTF
TGTGCCAGCAGATACACGGGGACAGCCTATGGCTACACCTTC
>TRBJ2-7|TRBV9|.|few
CASSPFDSSYEQYF
TGTGCCAGCAGCCCCTTCGACAGCTCCTACGAGCAGTACTTC
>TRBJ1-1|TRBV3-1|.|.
CASSQDGGAATEAFF
TGTGCCAGCAGCCAAGATGGGGGGGCCGCCACTGAAGCTTTCTTT
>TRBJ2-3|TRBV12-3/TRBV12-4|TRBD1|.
CASSDRGYTDTQYF
TGTGCCAGCAGCGACAGGGGTTACACAGATACGCAGTATTTT
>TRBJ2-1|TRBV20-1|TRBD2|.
CSGGGAGLAGVYSYNEQFF
TGCAGTGGTGGGGGGGCGGGCTTAGCGGGGGTCTACTCCTACAATGAGCAGTTCTTC
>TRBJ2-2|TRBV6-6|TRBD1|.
CASSRQGDGELFF
TGTGCCAGCAGTAGACAGGGGGACGGGGAGCTGTTTTTT